The source of this TCR beta chain is a study of blood T cell repertoires in COVID-19. Study in general: COVID-19 samples collected from the United States, Italy and Spain covered acute and convalescent phases. PBMCs, B-cell-depleted T cells, or T cells provided the cDNA or gDNA that made up the material.

After removal of 5 bases from V and 2 bases from J, the junction contained 2 bases not matched to a gene. Looked up from germline, CDR1 is LNHDA and CDR2 is SQIVND (reference sequence). CDR3 size: 14 residues. Authors' analysis steps: Amplifying reference gene primers gave estimates of nucleated cell counts. Profiling relied on immunoSEQ multiplex PCR, and the TCRdb table lists in-frame clones only, not all of them. That table is the source of V, J and clone size, and D and trimming were worked out from the DNA. The sample records about 78,000 clones, 80% to 95% being singletons. The specimen sequenced was peripheral blood. The sequence was obtained from a woman of 80 years or more with acute or convalescent COVID-19. V usage is TRBV19 and J usage is TRBJ2-2; 7 nucleotides agree with TRBD2. This CDR3 reads CASSLAVNTGELFF. The CDR3 DNA sequence: TGTGCCAGTAGTCTAGCGGTTAACACCGGGGAGCTGTTTTTT. Filled out from reference TRBV19 and TRBJ2-2, the complete variable domain reads DGGITQSPKYLFRKEGQNVTLSCEQNLNHDAMYWYRQDPGQGLRLIYYSQIVNDFQKGDIAEGYSVSREKKESFPLTVTSAQKNPTAFYLCASSLAVNTGELFFGEGSRLTVL.